The clone carrying this T cell receptor (beta chain) was seen a handful of times. Its target is not known. This entry belongs to a study of T cells after yellow fever vaccination. The study, taken as a whole, reports: The secondary response peaked faster, at day 5 versus 15, but was weaker. Abundant clonotypes (contaminants from the bulk population) could be present in FACS-sorted repertoires.

It was through 5'RACE template switching that TCR cDNA was made, with a universal primer site and UMIs added. TCRdb re-called the 5' RACE reads through MiXCR, storing one row per CDR3 protein. The sample carries a few hundred thousand distinct CDR3 sequences, roughly 4% recorded once. The material was PBMCs, obtained 5 days after the yellow fever booster vaccination. This sequence was found in a man aged 18-30 years who received the YFV17D yellow fever vaccine.

CDR3 bases: TGTGCCAGCAACAGACTAGCGGGGAAATATGAGAATGAGCAGTTCTTC. This gives the protein CASNRLAGKYENEQFF. The chain carries TRBV5-6 and TRBJ2-1, with TRBD2 matching over 11 bases. Unmatched junction bases numbered 12, after V lost 6 bases and J lost 7 bases. The CDR3 has 16 amino acids. The germline CDR1 and CDR2 sequences are SGHDT and YYEEEE.